One sample yielded the 5 T cell receptor beta chains listed below, sequenced in a study of cytomegalovirus exposure and HLA in healthy donors. 60 Vbeta and 13 Jbeta primers were used in PCR. Clones were read by immunoSEQ multiplex PCR, and TCRdb kept only the in-frame ones, dropping some. The table includes around 300,000 clones, roughly 90% detected once. Sequencing was carried out using PBMCs. All receptors derive from a woman between 18 and 30 years old in good health and CMV-seronegative.

This chain links TRBV30 with TRBJ2-7, with D maybe TRBD2 (7 bases). The ends were cut back, 1 base at V and 2 bases at J, with 12 bases in the middle. Per germline, CDR1 GTSNPN and CDR2 SVGIG (reference sequence). This CDR3 is built from 14 residues. CDR3 sequence: CAWSGGGTTYEQYF. The CDR3, as DNA: TGTGCCTGGAGTGGGGGGGGCACCACCTACGAGCAGTACTTC.

The genes are TRBV7-2 and TRBJ1-4, with D possibly being TRBD1 (5 bases). V lost 5 bases, J lost 5 bases, and 15 bases lay in between. There are 15 residues in the CDR3. The germline V gene encodes CDR1 SGHTA and CDR2 FQGNSA. CDR3 nucleotides: TGTGCCAGCAGCCTTTCCAGGGTGAAGAATGAAAAACTGTTTTTT. Protein product: CASSLSRVKNEKLFF.

This chain connects TRBV7-9 to TRBJ1-3; TRBD1 matches 7 bases. CDR1 and CDR2 from the germline V gene are SEHNR and FQNEAQ (reference sequence). V shed 5 bases, J shed 0 bases, and the junction held 4 bases outside the gene matches. This CDR3 is 15 amino acids long. CDR3 sequence reads: CASSRGTDSGNTIYF. The CDR3 region has the DNA TGTGCCAGCAGCCGTGGGACAGACTCTGGAAACACCATATATTTT.

The chain employs TRBV7-2 and TRBJ1-2; 8 bases map to TRBD1. The germline V gene has CDR1 SGHTA and CDR2 FQGNSA. This CDR3 comprises 15 residues. J was trimmed by 2 bases and V by 5 bases; bases with no gene match: 7. Here the CDR3 DNA reads TGTGCCAGCAGCCAACAGGGGGAGCCCAACTATGGCTACACCTTC. It codes for CASSQQGEPNYGYTF.

On this clone: One junction end disagrees with the germline gene, perhaps due to a read error. The chain employs TRBV7-7 and TRBJ2-5; TRBD1 is a possible D gene (7 bases). In germline, CDR1 is SSHAT, CDR2 FNYEAQ (reference sequence). The CDR3 extends over 16 amino acids. CDR3 protein: CASSLNQGGGQETQYF. The CDR3, as DNA: TGTGCTAGCAGCCTTAACCAGGGGGGTGGACAAGAGACCCAGTACTTC.